This TCR beta chain is drawn from a study of T cell responses to AZD1222 COVID-19 vaccine (dated by TCRdb to the early 2020s). About the full investigation: AZD1222 recipients given second doses at about 4 weeks or at about 12 weeks were pooled, since spike-specific TCR depth and breadth were not found to differ between the two schedules. A total of about 230 trial participants underwent TCR sequencing, of whom 207 received two doses of AZD1222 and around 26 received two doses of the MenACWY control vaccine. Trial participants were enrolled into age subgroups of 18-55, 56-69 and 70-plus years, which contained about 150, 28 and 57 TCR-sequenced participants, respectively. Overall study outcomes, separate from this receptor: Epitopes outside the regions mutated in the B.1.351 and B.1.1.7 variants were reportedly recognized by nearly half of the unique spike-specific TCRs. Spike-specific TCR breadth and depth rose significantly after two AZD1222 doses compared with day 0 and with MenACWY recipients. Because no samples from the day 14 peak response were available, repertoires could be characterized only after the peak T cell response. In the small 56-69-year group, the increase in depth fell short of significance, most likely because of low power. Most participants were white British and females outnumbered males, and the authors suggested that clonal diversity may have been underestimated. The vaccine-associated CD4 TCRs covered the entire spike protein, and the dominant responses fell in regions 160-218 and 743-854. Only five to seven AZD1222 recipients were SARS-CoV-2 seropositive at baseline, limiting conclusions about previously exposed vaccinees.

The intended sense of this specimen's time point label: baseline before first vaccination. Vaccinee samples were obtained from the UK trials COV001 and COV002, which included a single-blind randomized controlled phase 2/3 trial of AZD1222 (ChAdOx1 nCoV-19) in healthy adults. For TCRbeta chain sequencing, PBMC samples from trial participants were taken at day 0 and at day 28 after the second dose. In its sample, this clone was seen once. Its target antigen remains unknown. Per-base quality was not reported, and no clone a single base away is much larger than it. CDR1 and CDR2 are drawn from the germline V gene: MNHEY, SVGAGI. After removal of 0 bases from V and 4 bases from J, the junction retains 4 bases not matched to a gene. Counted from cysteine to phenylalanine, this CDR3 has 15 amino acids. The CDR3 DNA has 45 bases and is translated from base 1. The CDR3 regions of human TCRbeta chains were subjected to immunosequencing. As for how the authors treated the data: Repertoire TCRs were matched against a reference library of SARS-CoV-2-specific TCRs generated with the MIRA antigen-specificity platform. Breadth was defined as the fraction of unique TCRs that were SARS-CoV-2-associated, and depth was defined as the fraction of total T cells that were SARS-CoV-2-associated. Using the MIRA data, each spike-specific TCR was assigned both to the spike region to which the TCR was reactive and to a CD4 or CD8 class. Log10-transformed breadth and depth values were compared by one-way ANOVA with Sidak's multiple comparisons tests. This immuneACCESS table, as held by TCRdb, lists in-frame sequences with V and J called but not all clones. Of the missing ones, under half trace to an unresolved V gene in checked studies; the others have no known cause. The V and J calls and clone size were taken over from that table, and D and trimming were inferred from the DNA. The sample profile shows 95,000 to 150,000 clones; around 88% of them were found once. The biggest ten clones account for 4% to 6% of the sample.

The source is an adult in good health. The sequence links TRBV6-5 to TRBJ1-2; 8 middle bases align to TRBD1. This sample comprised peripheral blood, obtained on day 0 of AZD1222 vaccination. The CDR3 sequence is CASSYSEGQGYGYTF. The sequence in DNA is TGTGCCAGCAGTTACTCGGAAGGACAGGGCTATGGCTACACCTTC.